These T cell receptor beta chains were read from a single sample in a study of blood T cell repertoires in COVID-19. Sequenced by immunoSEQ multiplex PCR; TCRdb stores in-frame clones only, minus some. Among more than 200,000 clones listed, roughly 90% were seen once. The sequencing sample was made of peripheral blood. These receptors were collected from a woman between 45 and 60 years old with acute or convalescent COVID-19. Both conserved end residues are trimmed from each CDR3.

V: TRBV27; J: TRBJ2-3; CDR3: ASSWDSNTDTQY
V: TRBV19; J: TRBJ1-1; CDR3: ASTGEIRQGRAEAF
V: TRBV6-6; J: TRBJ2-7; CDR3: ASSYGISAHYEQY
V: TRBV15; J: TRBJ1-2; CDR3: ATSKGQGNYGYT
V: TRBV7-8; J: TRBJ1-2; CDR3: ASSPSGTGDNYGYT
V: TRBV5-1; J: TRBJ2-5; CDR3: ASSDPRDRGLETQY
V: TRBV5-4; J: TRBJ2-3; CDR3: ASSPLGSSDTDTQY
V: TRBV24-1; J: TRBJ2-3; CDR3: ATSDTQDRKGFGTQY
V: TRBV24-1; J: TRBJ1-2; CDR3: ATSDRPGQGVGSYT
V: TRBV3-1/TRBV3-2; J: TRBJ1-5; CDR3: ASSQGGDSFSNQPQH
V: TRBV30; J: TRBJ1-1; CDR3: AWSVRRTGGWTEAF
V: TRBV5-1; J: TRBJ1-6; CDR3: ASSLDQGGNSPLH
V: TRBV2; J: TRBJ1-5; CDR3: ASSEVGRANQPQH
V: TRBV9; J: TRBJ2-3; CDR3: ASSRRPLTDTQY
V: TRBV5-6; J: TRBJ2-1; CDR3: ASSLWHPYNEQF
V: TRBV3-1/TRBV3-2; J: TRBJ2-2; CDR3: ASSQFTSGTGELF
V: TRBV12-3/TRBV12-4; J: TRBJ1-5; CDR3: ASSSRQPQPQH
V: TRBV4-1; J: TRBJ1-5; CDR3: ASSLGSETGPQH
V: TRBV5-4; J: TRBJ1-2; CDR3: ASSLEAQGRGYT
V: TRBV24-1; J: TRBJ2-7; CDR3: ATSDLREGAYEQY
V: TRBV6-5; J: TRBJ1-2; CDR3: ASSGSRYGYT
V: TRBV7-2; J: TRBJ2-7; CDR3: ATSRELDPFSYEQY
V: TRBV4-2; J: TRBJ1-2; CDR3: ASSQDGGQGYYGYT
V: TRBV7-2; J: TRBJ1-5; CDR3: ASSDAGGGSNQPQH
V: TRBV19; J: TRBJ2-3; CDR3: ASSTQRGDNTDTQY
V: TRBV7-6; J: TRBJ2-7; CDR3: ASSFGTSGGPYEQY
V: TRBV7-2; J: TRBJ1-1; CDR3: ASSPFSLNTEAF
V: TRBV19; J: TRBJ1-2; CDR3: ASSTVQGANDGYT
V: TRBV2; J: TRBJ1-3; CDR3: ASSAYRAGNTIY
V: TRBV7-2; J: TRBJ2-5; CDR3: ASSWLSGLGPETQY
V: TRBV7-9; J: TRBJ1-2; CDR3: ASSDPGGGGTYGYT
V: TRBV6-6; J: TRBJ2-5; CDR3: ASRSQLPQETQY
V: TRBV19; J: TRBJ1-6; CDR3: ASTLTGGNSPLH
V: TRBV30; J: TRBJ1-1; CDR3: AWTRGANTEAF
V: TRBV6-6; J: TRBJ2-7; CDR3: ASRLGQATSEQY
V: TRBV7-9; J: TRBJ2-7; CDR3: ASTPGLAGPF
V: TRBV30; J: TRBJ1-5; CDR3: AWSAQGDQPQH
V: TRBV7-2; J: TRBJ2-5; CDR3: ASSLRLAGVSETQY
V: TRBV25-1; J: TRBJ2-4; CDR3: AQGGAKNIQY
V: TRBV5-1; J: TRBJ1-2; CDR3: ASSLTVNYGYT
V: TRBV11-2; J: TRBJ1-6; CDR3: ASSSPRGSYNSPLH
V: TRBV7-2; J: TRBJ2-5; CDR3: ASSLVSLAGGAQETQY
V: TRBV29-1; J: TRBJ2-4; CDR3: SVGRGCPENIQY
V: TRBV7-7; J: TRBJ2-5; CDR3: ASSLGLAGVETQY
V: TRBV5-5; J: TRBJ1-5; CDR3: ASSLDDGMDQPQH
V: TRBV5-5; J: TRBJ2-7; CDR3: ASSPNLGRATYEQY
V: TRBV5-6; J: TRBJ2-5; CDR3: ASSSIAGGQETQY
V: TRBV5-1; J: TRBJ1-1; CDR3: ASSARQGGTEAF
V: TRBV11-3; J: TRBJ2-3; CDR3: ASSSPAGRSTDTQY
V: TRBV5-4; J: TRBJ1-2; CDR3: ASSLNVLQPNYGYT
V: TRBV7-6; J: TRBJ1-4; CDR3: ASSLYHRGDEKLF
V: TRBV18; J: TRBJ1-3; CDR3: ASSPPSGDSGNTIY
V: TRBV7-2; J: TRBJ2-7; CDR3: ASSLAGAPYEQY